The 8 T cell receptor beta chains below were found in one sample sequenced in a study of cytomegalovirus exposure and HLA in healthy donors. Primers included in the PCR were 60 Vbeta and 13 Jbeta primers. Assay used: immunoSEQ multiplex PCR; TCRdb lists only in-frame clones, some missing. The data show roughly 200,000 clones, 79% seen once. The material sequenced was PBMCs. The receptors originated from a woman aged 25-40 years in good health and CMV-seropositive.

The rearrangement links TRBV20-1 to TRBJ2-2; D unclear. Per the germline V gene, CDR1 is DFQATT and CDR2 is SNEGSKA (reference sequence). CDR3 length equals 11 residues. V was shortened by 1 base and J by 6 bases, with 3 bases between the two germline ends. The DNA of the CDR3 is TGCAGTGCTAGAGTAGCCGGGGAGCTGTTTTTT. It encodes CSARVAGELFF.

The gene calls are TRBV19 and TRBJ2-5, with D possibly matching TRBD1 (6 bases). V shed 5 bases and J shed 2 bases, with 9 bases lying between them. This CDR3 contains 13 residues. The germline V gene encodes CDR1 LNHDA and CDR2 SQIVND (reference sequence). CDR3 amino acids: CASSQGQQETQYF. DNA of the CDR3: TGTGCCAGTAGTCAAGGACAGCAAGAGACCCAGTACTTC.

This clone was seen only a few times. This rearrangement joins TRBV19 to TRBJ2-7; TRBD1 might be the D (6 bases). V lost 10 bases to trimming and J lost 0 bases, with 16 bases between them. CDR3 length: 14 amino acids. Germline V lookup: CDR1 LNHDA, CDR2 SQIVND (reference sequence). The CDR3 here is CATASRTVSYEQYF. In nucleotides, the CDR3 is TGTGCCACCGCCAGCAGGACAGTCTCCTACGAGCAGTACTTC.

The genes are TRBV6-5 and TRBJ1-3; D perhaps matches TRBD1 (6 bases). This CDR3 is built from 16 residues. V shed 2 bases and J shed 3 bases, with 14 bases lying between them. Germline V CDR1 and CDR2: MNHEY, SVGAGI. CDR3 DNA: TGTGCCAGCAGTTACACACTCGGACAGCTTGGAAACACCATATATTTT. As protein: CASSYTLGQLGNTIYF.

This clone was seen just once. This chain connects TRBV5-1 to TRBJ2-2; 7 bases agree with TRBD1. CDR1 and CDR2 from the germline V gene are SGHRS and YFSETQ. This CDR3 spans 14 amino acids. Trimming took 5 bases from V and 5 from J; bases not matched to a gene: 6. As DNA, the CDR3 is TGCGCCAGCAGAACGGGACAGAATACCGGGGAGCTGTTTTTT. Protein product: CASRTGQNTGELFF.

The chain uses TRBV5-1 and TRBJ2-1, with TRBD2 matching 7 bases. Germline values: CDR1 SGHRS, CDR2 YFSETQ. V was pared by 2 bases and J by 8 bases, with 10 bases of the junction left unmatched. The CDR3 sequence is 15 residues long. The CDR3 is CASSFGTSVPDEQFF. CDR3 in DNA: TGCGCCAGCAGCTTTGGCACTAGCGTCCCCGATGAGCAGTTCTTC.

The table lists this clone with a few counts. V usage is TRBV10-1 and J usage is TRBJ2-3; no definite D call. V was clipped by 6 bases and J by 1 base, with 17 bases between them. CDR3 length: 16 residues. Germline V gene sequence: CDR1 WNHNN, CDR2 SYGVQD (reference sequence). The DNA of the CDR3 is TGCGCCAGCAGCCCTCTCCCCATTGGAGGCACAGATACGCAGTATTTT. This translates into CASSPLPIGGTDTQYF.

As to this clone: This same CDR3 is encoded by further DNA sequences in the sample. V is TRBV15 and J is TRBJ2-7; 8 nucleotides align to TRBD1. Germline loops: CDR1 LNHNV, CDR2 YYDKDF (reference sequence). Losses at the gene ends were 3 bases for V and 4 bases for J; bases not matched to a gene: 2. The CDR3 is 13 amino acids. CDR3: CATSSNRGYEQYF. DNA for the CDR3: TGTGCCACCAGCAGCAACAGGGGGTACGAGCAGTACTTC.